What follows are 21 T cell receptor beta chains derived from one specimen sequenced in a study of blood T cell repertoires in COVID-19. Profiled with immunoSEQ multiplex PCR; TCRdb holds only in-frame clones, not every one. The data contain about 44,000 clones, 88% of them seen just once; the ten biggest clones take up roughly 1.3%. The sequencing input was peripheral blood. Receptors were obtained from a woman in her 40s with acute or convalescent COVID-19.

V and J are TRBV13 and TRBJ2-5; 8 nucleotides align to TRBD2. The CDR3 covers 16 residues. Germline trimming cut 1 base from V and 1 base from J; bases unmatched to any gene: 5. Germline V gene sequence: CDR1 PRHDT, CDR2 FYEKMQ (reference sequence). The CDR3 loop is CASSLVAGGFQETQYF. CDR3 bases: TGTGCCAGCAGCTTAGTCGCGGGGGGCTTCCAAGAGACCCAGTACTTC.

The chain links TRBV3-1 (or the pseudogene TRBV3-2) to TRBJ2-2; D may be TRBD1 (6 bases). The CDR3 is 14 amino acids. Germline values: CDR1 LGHDT, CDR2 YNNKEL (reference sequence). The V end lost 4 bases, the J end lost 5 bases, and 11 bases lay between the germline ends. In nucleotides, the CDR3 is TGTGCCAGCAGCCGCACAGGGAAAACCGGGGAGCTGTTTTTT. Amino acids: CASSRTGKTGELFF.

The V and J genes are TRBV6-1 and TRBJ1-2; 10 positions agree with TRBD1. The CDR3 is 14 amino acids. The ends lost 5 bases at V and 6 bases at J; junction bases unmatched: 6. Germline CDR1 reads MNHNS; CDR2 reads SASEGT. The CDR3 loop is CASSMAGTGDGYTF. CDR3 DNA: TGTGCCAGCAGTATGGCCGGGACAGGGGATGGCTACACCTTC.

This clone was found a few times. The chain uses TRBV19 and TRBJ1-4; D is unclear. Trimming took off 2 bases at V and 0 bases at J, with 7 bases between the two ends. The CDR3 is 15 amino acids. CDR1 and CDR2 from the germline V gene are LNHDA and SQIVND (reference sequence). CDR3 in DNA: TGTGCCAGTAGTATAAGAGTCGCAACTAATGAAAAACTGTTTTTT. The encoded protein is CASSIRVATNEKLFF.

The chain is built from TRBV5-6 and TRBJ2-5, with 7 bases identical to TRBD2. There are 15 residues in the CDR3. J was trimmed by 0 bases and V by 2 bases; bases with no gene match: 4. CDR1 is SGHDT, CDR2 YYEEEE, per germline. CDR3 nucleotide sequence: TGTGCCAGCAGCTTTTTAGGACTAGACCAAGAGACCCAGTACTTC. Protein product: CASSFLGLDQETQYF.

The CDR3, as DNA: TGTGCCAGCAGCCCATGGGACAGGGGGCCCGTCGAGCAGTACTTC. This sequence encodes CASSPWDRGPVEQYF. The chain employs TRBV11-2 and TRBJ2-7; TRBD1 agrees at 12 bases. The CDR3 covers 15 residues. With V trimmed by 5 bases and J by 6 bases, 8 bases remained unmatched. Per germline, CDR1 SGHAT and CDR2 FQNNGV.

The rearrangement links TRBV7-3 to TRBJ1-1, with D perhaps TRBD1 (6 bases). V was shortened by 5 bases and J by 5 bases, with 15 bases between the two germline ends. CDR1 and CDR2 (germline): SGHTA, FQGTGA. The CDR3 consists of 14 residues. CDR3 nucleotide sequence: TGTGCCAGCAGCGTAAAGGGGCAGGGGACTGAAGCTTTCTTT. This codes for CASSVKGQGTEAFF.

The rearrangement uses TRBV5-6 and TRBJ2-1, with D unclear. V was trimmed by 4 bases and J by 6 bases, leaving 23 bases between them. Germline V gene sequence: CDR1 SGHDT, CDR2 YYEEEE. This CDR3 has 17 residues. CDR3 in amino acids: CASSPVENLLSVNEQFF. CDR3 DNA sequence: TGTGCCAGCAGCCCGGTGGAAAATTTGTTGAGCGTCAATGAGCAGTTCTTC.

The chain couples TRBV28 to TRBJ1-4; maybe TRBD1 (6 bases). Trimming pared 0 bases from V and 0 bases from J, leaving 17 bases between. CDR1 MDHEN and CDR2 SYDVKM come from the germline V gene. The CDR3 is 19 amino acids. As DNA, the CDR3 is TGTGCCAGCAGTTTATGGGGAGGGGACAAACTCGCAACTAATGAAAAACTGTTTTTT. It is translated as CASSLWGGDKLATNEKLFF. The full variable domain, rest sourced from reference TRBV28 and TRBJ1-4, is DVKVTQSSRYLVKRTGEKVFLECVQDMDHENMFWYRQDPGLGLRLIYFSYDVKMKEKGDIPEGYSVSREKKERFSLILESASTNQTSMYLCASSLWGGDKLATNEKLFFGSGTQLSVL.

This clone came up once. The chain employs TRBV30 and TRBJ2-7, with TRBD1 as a possible D gene (5 bases). The germline V and J ends were trimmed by 2 bases and 7 bases, with 18 bases remaining between them. The CDR3 is 14 amino acids. Germline V CDR1 and CDR2: GTSNPN, SVGIG (reference sequence). The CDR3 spells CAWSIGVLSPEQYF. The CDR3 DNA is TGTGCCTGGAGTATAGGGGTCCTATCGCCTGAGCAGTACTTC.

The chain uses TRBV5-6 and TRBJ1-1; 9 nucleotides match TRBD1. The CDR3 spans 17 residues. The trim removed 4 bases at V and 1 base at J, leaving 11 bases unmatched. Per the germline V gene, CDR1 is SGHDT and CDR2 is YYEEEE. The CDR3 is CASSPFFGQGTNTEAFF. Here the CDR3 DNA reads TGTGCCAGCAGCCCCTTCTTTGGACAGGGGACGAACACTGAAGCTTTCTTT.

This clone showed up just once. The J gene is TRBJ1-5, the V gene TRBV5-6; 7 positions match TRBD1. This CDR3 has 15 amino acids. J was trimmed by 2 bases and V by 2 bases; bases with no gene match: 4. Germline-derived CDR1 and CDR2 are SGHDT and YYEEEE. Written as DNA, the CDR3 is TGTGCCAGCAGCTTTTCAGGGGGGCGCAATCAGCCCCAGCATTTT. Amino acids: CASSFSGGRNQPQHF.

The chain recombines TRBV15 with TRBJ2-1; 10 bases fit TRBD2. The CDR3 extends over 19 amino acids. Germline CDR1 and CDR2: LNHNV and YYDKDF (reference sequence). Germline trimming cut 3 bases from V and 4 bases from J; bases unmatched to any gene: 15. CDR3 in amino acids: CATSSGLAESIEWYNEQFF. CDR3 DNA sequence: TGTGCCACCAGCAGTGGACTAGCGGAGTCGATCGAATGGTACAATGAGCAGTTCTTC.

This clone was detected once. The chain couples TRBV6-5 to TRBJ2-1; 10 bases agree with TRBD2. CDR3 length: 15 amino acids. In germline, CDR1 is MNHEY, CDR2 SVGAGI. V trimming: 2 bases; J trimming: 5 bases; junction bases outside the gene matches: 3. For the CDR3, the DNA is TGTGCCAGCAGTTACCAGCGGGAGGGGAACAATGAGCAGTTCTTC. Protein product: CASSYQREGNNEQFF.

The CDR3 here is CASSFEGHYGYTF. CDR3 nucleotides: TGTGCCAGCAGTTTCGAGGGTCACTATGGCTACACCTTC. The genes are TRBV28 and TRBJ1-2; D uncertain. Trimming took off 3 bases at V and 3 bases at J, with 8 bases between the two ends. This CDR3 is built from 13 residues. The germline V gene encodes CDR1 MDHEN and CDR2 SYDVKM.

The chain combines TRBV30 with TRBJ1-3; 8 bases agree with TRBD1. Per germline, CDR1 GTSNPN and CDR2 SVGIG (reference sequence). The CDR3 spans 14 residues. The trim removed 3 bases at V and 8 bases at J, leaving 9 bases unmatched. CDR3 sequence reads: CAWSLRQGADTIYF. As DNA, the CDR3 is TGTGCCTGGAGCCTACGGCAGGGGGCGGACACCATATATTTT. The full variable domain, rest sourced from reference TRBV30 and TRBJ1-3, is SQTIHQWPATLVQPVGSPLSLECTVEGTSNPNLYWYRQAAGRGLQLLFYSVGIGQISSEVPQNLSASRPQDRQFILSSKKLLLSDSGFYLCAWSLRQGADTIYFGEGSWLTVV.

The chain carries TRBV10-1 and TRBJ2-5; the match to TRBD2 covers 9 bases. The CDR3 extends over 15 amino acids. Germline-derived CDR1 and CDR2 are WNHNN and SYGVQD (reference sequence). Germline trimming cut 1 base from V and 5 bases from J; bases unmatched to any gene: 5. The CDR3 sequence: CASSEYAGGPETQYF. DNA for the CDR3: TGCGCCAGCAGTGAGTATGCGGGGGGGCCCGAGACCCAGTACTTC.

The chain joins TRBV29-1 to TRBJ2-2; D is possibly TRBD2 (6 bases). Trimming stripped 3 bases from V and 1 base from J, with 9 bases between. Germline assignment: CDR1 SQVTM and CDR2 ANQGSEA. This CDR3 has 14 residues. The CDR3 DNA is TGCAGCGTTGACGGGGGAAGGAACACCGGGGAGCTGTTTTTT. It specifies CSVDGGRNTGELFF.

The chain joins TRBV12-5 to TRBJ1-4; the D is unclear. V lost 1 base and J lost 3, with 9 bases in between. There are 15 residues in the CDR3. Germline V lookup: CDR1 LGHNT, CDR2 FRNRAP. As DNA, the CDR3 is TGTGCTAGTGGTTTGGCCGGGGTAGCTAATGAAAAACTGTTTTTT. It codes for CASGLAGVANEKLFF.

This chain uses TRBV28 with TRBJ1-6; D is ambiguous. V was shortened by 6 bases and J by 0 bases, with 9 bases between the two germline ends. Germline V gives CDR1 MDHEN, CDR2 SYDVKM. The CDR3 length is 15 residues. DNA of the CDR3: TGTGCCAGCAGCCTGAAGAGCTCCTATAATTCACCCCTCCACTTT. Translation gives CASSLKSSYNSPLHF.

This chain connects TRBV5-1 to TRBJ1-6; weak D call: TRBD1 (5 bases). Germline assignment: CDR1 SGHRS and CDR2 YFSETQ. The CDR3 is 17 residues long. With 6 bases removed from V and 2 bases from J, the gap between germline ends came to 18 bases. CDR3 protein: CASTWGGRGTYNSPLHF. The CDR3 nucleotides read TGCGCCAGCACCTGGGGCGGGAGGGGTACCTATAATTCACCCCTCCACTTT.